A selection of T cell receptor beta chains follows, all from one sample in a study of blood T cells in healthy people across ages. TCRdb re-derived calls from the 5' RACE reads in MiXCR, one entry per CDR3 protein. The table includes about 2 million distinct CDR3 sequences, 49% detected once. The material sequenced was blood. Source of these receptors: a woman in her thirties or forties in good health. Both conserved end residues are part of each CDR3. D genes are given only for firm matches. The listing skips clone size in some rows; elsewhere it reads once, few, many or a size class.

J: TRBJ1-4
V: TRBV28
D: .
size: many
DNA: TGTGCCAGCAGTTTCGGGGAAAAACTGTTTTTT
CDR3: CASSFGEKLFF

J: TRBJ2-3
V: TRBV9
D: .
size: .
DNA: TGTGCCAGCAGTGACCATGTGGGGACGCAGTATTTT
CDR3: CASSDHVGTQYF

J: TRBJ2-3
V: TRBV20-1
D: .
size: .
DNA: TGCGGTGCTAGCGACTCATCCCGACCGCAGTATTTT
CDR3: CGASDSSRPQYF

J: TRBJ2-1
V: TRBV2
D: .
size: .
DNA: TGTGCCGGTAGACTAGTAAGCTACAATGAGCAGTTCTTC
CDR3: CAGRLVSYNEQFF

J: TRBJ1-5
V: TRBV10-3
D: TRBD1
size: .
DNA: TGTGCCATCAGTCAACCGGGACAGGGGAATCAGCCCCAGCATTTT
CDR3: CAISQPGQGNQPQHF

J: TRBJ2-3
V: TRBV12-3/TRBV12-4
D: .
size: few
DNA: TGTGCCAGCAGGACCCCTACCTCTACGCAGTATTTT
CDR3: CASRTPTSTQYF

J: TRBJ1-4
V: TRBV27
D: .
size: .
DNA: TGTGCCAGCAGCCGCGAGCCCAGGAATGAAAAACTGTTTTTT
CDR3: CASSREPRNEKLFF

J: TRBJ2-7
V: TRBV6-5
D: .
size: .
DNA: TGTGCCAGCAGGGGGAGTAGAGACGAGCAGTACTTC
CDR3: CASRGSRDEQYF

J: TRBJ2-7
V: TRBV6-2/TRBV6-3
D: .
size: once
DNA: TGTGCCAGCAGTTCGGGGGGCGCTGGAATCCACGAGCAGTACTTC
CDR3: CASSSGGAGIHEQYF

J: TRBJ1-1
V: TRBV29-1
D: .
size: .
DNA: TGCAGCGTGGAGGGACGGAGTTCTGAAGCTTTCTTT
CDR3: CSVEGRSSEAFF

J: TRBJ2-7
V: TRBV5-1
D: TRBD1
size: few
DNA: TGCGCCAGCAGCCCTACCGGGACAGGGATTCGCGAGCAGTACTTC
CDR3: CASSPTGTGIREQYF

J: TRBJ1-1
V: TRBV20-1
D: TRBD1
size: .
DNA: TGCAGTGCTAGGTCGGACAGGGGAGGGCCTGAAGCTTTCTTT
CDR3: CSARSDRGGPEAFF

J: TRBJ2-2
V: TRBV27
D: .
size: .
DNA: TGTGCCAGCAGTTTCGGGCAGGGGGGCACCGGGGAGCTGTTTTTT
CDR3: CASSFGQGGTGELFF

J: TRBJ1-2
V: TRBV7-3
D: TRBD1
size: few
DNA: TGTGCCAGCAGCCGGGACAGGGATGAGGGCTACACCTTC
CDR3: CASSRDRDEGYTF

J: TRBJ2-1
V: TRBV13
D: .
size: .
DNA: TGTGCCAGCAGCTTTAGAGTCCAGGGGACGGGCTACAATGAGCAGTTCTTC
CDR3: CASSFRVQGTGYNEQFF

J: TRBJ2-1
V: TRBV7-2
D: TRBD1
size: .
DNA: TGTGCCAGCAGCTTAGCAACCCAGGGGGCGCGAAATGAGCAGTTCTTC
CDR3: CASSLATQGARNEQFF

J: TRBJ1-1
V: TRBV6-5
D: .
size: .
DNA: TGTGCCAGCAGTTACCGTCGGGGGCAGGGGGAAGCTTTCTTT
CDR3: CASSYRRGQGEAFF

J: TRBJ1-2
V: TRBV4-1
D: .
size: .
DNA: TGCGCCAGCAGCCAAGATAGTCAGGGGTCCTATGGCTACACCTTC
CDR3: CASSQDSQGSYGYTF

J: TRBJ2-4
V: TRBV28
D: .
size: .
DNA: TGTGCCAGCACCCCGCCGAGGGTGATGTGGGCCAAAAACATTCAGTACTTC
CDR3: CASTPPRVMWAKNIQYF

J: TRBJ2-7
V: TRBV12-3/TRBV12-4
D: .
size: few
DNA: TGTGCCAGCAGTTTCCGAGGCGGGCAGGCCCTTCGAGAGCAGTACTTC
CDR3: CASSFRGGQALREQYF

J: TRBJ2-1
V: TRBV6-1
D: TRBD1
size: .
DNA: TGTGCCAGCAGAAAAGACAGGGGGTTCGGGAATGAGCAGTTCTTC
CDR3: CASRKDRGFGNEQFF

J: TRBJ1-2
V: TRBV5-5
D: TRBD1
size: .
DNA: TGTGCCAGCAGCCGATCCGGGACAGGGGGTTATGGCTACACCTTC
CDR3: CASSRSGTGGYGYTF

J: TRBJ1-2
V: TRBV27
D: .
size: .
DNA: TGTGCCAGCAGTTCCTGGCAGGGGCAAGGCTACACCTTC
CDR3: CASSSWQGQGYTF

J: TRBJ2-7
V: TRBV5-1
D: .
size: few
DNA: TGCGCCAGCAGCCCGGACAGTGCCACATTCTACGAGCAGTACTTC
CDR3: CASSPDSATFYEQYF

J: TRBJ2-7
V: TRBV15
D: .
size: once
DNA: TGTGCCACCAGCAGAGATTTGGCCCTCTACAATGAGCAGTACTTC
CDR3: CATSRDLALYNEQYF

J: TRBJ2-3
V: TRBV29-1
D: TRBD1
size: .
DNA: TGCAGCGAAATCAGGGGGGATACGCAGTATTTT
CDR3: CSEIRGDTQYF

J: TRBJ2-4
V: TRBV15
D: .
size: .
DNA: TGTGCCACCGGCATTCGGGGGCTGAAAAACATTCAGTACTTC
CDR3: CATGIRGLKNIQYF

J: TRBJ2-5
V: TRBV6-5
D: TRBD1
size: .
DNA: TGTGCCAGCACCCTACGGGGGACAGGGGAAGAGACCCAGTACTTC
CDR3: CASTLRGTGEETQYF

J: TRBJ2-6
V: TRBV5-1
D: .
size: few
DNA: TGCGCCAGCAGCTTCCCTCGGTTAGGGGCCAACGTCCTGACTTTC
CDR3: CASSFPRLGANVLTF

J: TRBJ2-3
V: TRBV20-1
D: .
size: .
DNA: TGCAGTGCTAGGTCAAACCGCGCGCGAGATACGCAGTATTTT
CDR3: CSARSNRARDTQYF

J: TRBJ2-2
V: TRBV29-1
D: TRBD2
size: once
DNA: TGCAGCGTTGGTTCGGGAGGGTTCGCCGGGGAGCTGTTTTTT
CDR3: CSVGSGGFAGELFF

J: TRBJ2-3
V: TRBV29-1
D: .
size: .
DNA: TGCAGCGCGAGAAAGACAGGGAGGAGGTCTCGCACAGATACGCAGTATTTT
CDR3: CSARKTGRRSRTDTQYF

J: TRBJ2-1
V: TRBV7-2
D: .
size: .
DNA: TGTGCCAGCAGCTTAGCGCGGAGGCGGAACCAAGAGACCCAGTTCTTC
CDR3: CASSLARRRNQETQFF

J: TRBJ2-1
V: TRBV6-2/TRBV6-3
D: .
size: .
DNA: TGTGCCAGCAGTGCAACTAGCACTGAGCAGTTCTTC
CDR3: CASSATSTEQFF

J: TRBJ2-3
V: TRBV7-9
D: TRBD2
size: .
DNA: TGTGCCAGCAGCTTCCCTAGCGGGGGAGACCACCGAAACGGGGCGCGGTATTTT
CDR3: CASSFPSGGDHRNGARYF

J: TRBJ2-1
V: TRBV6-5
D: .
size: .
DNA: .
CDR3: CASSYSVGGGAVGLFF

J: TRBJ1-2
V: TRBV6-2/TRBV6-3
D: TRBD1
size: few
DNA: TGTGCCAGCAGCTCGGGGGACAGGGGGATCACCTATGGCTACACCTTC
CDR3: CASSSGDRGITYGYTF

J: TRBJ2-3
V: TRBV24-1
D: .
size: .
DNA: TGTGCCACCAGTGTCCGATTCACAGATACGCAGTATTTT
CDR3: CATSVRFTDTQYF

J: TRBJ2-7
V: TRBV20-1
D: TRBD2
size: few
DNA: TGCAGTGCCCTTAGCGGGACAATATACGAGCAGTACTTC
CDR3: CSALSGTIYEQYF

J: TRBJ1-1
V: TRBV29-1
D: TRBD1
size: .
DNA: TGCAGCGGACAGGGGTCGAACACTGAAGCTTTCTTT
CDR3: CSGQGSNTEAFF

J: TRBJ2-1
V: TRBV5-6
D: TRBD1
size: .
DNA: TGTGCCAGCTTAACCGGGACAGCCCTTAACAATGAGCAGTTCTTC
CDR3: CASLTGTALNNEQFF

J: TRBJ2-3
V: TRBV29-1
D: TRBD1
size: .
DNA: TGCAGCGTACCTGACAGGGTACGAGGAGATACGCAGTATTTT
CDR3: CSVPDRVRGDTQYF

J: TRBJ2-7
V: TRBV29-1
D: .
size: many
DNA: TGCAGCGTTGATGGGACGGAGGAGCAGGGGCAGTACTTC
CDR3: CSVDGTEEQGQYF

J: TRBJ2-7
V: TRBV11-2
D: TRBD1
size: .
DNA: TGTGCCAGCAGCTTCCCGGGACAGGGGGTTAAATCCTACGAGCAGTACTTC
CDR3: CASSFPGQGVKSYEQYF

J: TRBJ2-5
V: TRBV13
D: TRBD2
size: few
DNA: TGTGCCAGCAGCCCATCACTAGCGGGGGCTCGGGAGCAGTACTTC
CDR3: CASSPSLAGAREQYF